The 11 T cell receptor beta chains below all came from one sample that was sequenced in a study of cytomegalovirus exposure and HLA in healthy donors. The PCR had 60 Vbeta and 13 Jbeta primers. The table came from immunoSEQ multiplex PCR; TCRdb's copy has only in-frame clones and leaves some out. Counted here are about 160,000 clones, around 80% occurring once; the ten biggest clones make up more than 1.3%. The sequencing sample was made of PBMCs. The receptors shown here come from a girl aged 10-17 years in good health and CMV-seropositive.

This clone was found a few times. The chain joins TRBV5-1 to TRBJ2-1, with D possibly matching TRBD2 (6 bases). Germline V CDR1 and CDR2: SGHRS, YFSETQ. The CDR3 consists of 16 residues. V lost 4 bases and J 6 bases, leaving 20 bases between the germline ends. CDR3 nucleotide sequence: TGCGCCAGCAGCGCCACCGGGACTCCAACCGGCAATGAGCAGTTCTTC. Its translation is CASSATGTPTGNEQFF.

This chain joins TRBV10-3 and TRBJ2-1, with TRBD2 matching over 12 bases. The length of the CDR3 is 14 residues. V lost 5 bases, J lost 8 bases, and 4 bases stayed unmatched. In germline, CDR1 is ENHRY, CDR2 SYGVKD. CDR3 nucleotide sequence: TGTGCCATCAGTACTAGCGGGAGGCCCCATGAGCAGTTCTTC. Translation gives CAISTSGRPHEQFF.

The rearrangement uses TRBV28 and TRBJ2-7; 9 positions agree with TRBD1. Unmatched junction bases numbered 15, after V lost 7 bases and J lost 5 bases. The CDR3 sequence is 16 residues long. Germline assignment: CDR1 MDHEN and CDR2 SYDVKM. CDR3 region: CASNQPSGTGSNEQYF. As DNA, the CDR3 is TGTGCCAGCAATCAACCCTCCGGGACAGGGAGTAACGAGCAGTACTTC.

The V gene is TRBV7-2, the J gene TRBJ2-7; 10 bases agree with TRBD1. CDR3 length equals 16 residues. V shed 3 bases and J 2 bases; nucleotides not matched to a gene: 7. Germline V lookup: CDR1 SGHTA, CDR2 FQGNSA. CDR3 nucleotide sequence: TGTGCCAGCAGCTTTCGGACGGGACAGGGGACCTACGAGCAGTACTTC. Translation gives CASSFRTGQGTYEQYF.

V gene TRBV19 combines with J gene TRBJ2-1; 7 nucleotides agree with TRBD2. CDR1 and CDR2 from the germline V gene are LNHDA and SQIVND (reference sequence). CDR3 length equals 16 residues. The V and J ends lost 5 bases and 4 bases, in that order; junction bases with no gene match: 11. The CDR3 spells CASSPNPGLPYNEQFF. The CDR3 DNA sequence: TGTGCCAGTAGTCCTAATCCGGGACTACCGTACAATGAGCAGTTCTTC.

The chain is built from TRBV5-6 and TRBJ1-5; perhaps TRBD1 as D (6 bases). CDR3 length equals 16 residues. The germline V gene encodes CDR1 SGHDT and CDR2 YYEEEE. With 3 bases removed from V and 1 base from J, the gap between germline ends came to 14 bases. The CDR3 spells CASSSTGRGSNQPQHF. The CDR3 nucleotides read TGTGCCAGCAGCTCGACAGGCCGGGGAAGCAATCAGCCCCAGCATTTT.

This chain uses TRBV5-4 with TRBJ1-1, with D possibly TRBD1 on 5 matching bases. CDR1 and CDR2 from the germline V gene are SGHNT and YYREEE (reference sequence). The CDR3 totals 17 residues. V was clipped by 0 bases and J by 2 bases, with 17 bases between them. As DNA, the CDR3 is TGTGCCAGCAGCTTGGTGGGGGGGAGGGGTCCAAACACTGAAGCTTTCTTT. It translates to CASSLVGGRGPNTEAFF.

This clone appeared a few times. The rearrangement joins TRBV7-6 to TRBJ2-7, with 9 bases matching TRBD2. The CDR3 sequence is 14 residues long. Germline loops: CDR1 SGHVS, CDR2 FNYEAQ. With V trimmed by 9 bases and J by 2 bases, 8 bases remained unmatched. CDR3 DNA: TGTGCCAGTCGGGCGGGAGGGGGGACCTACGAGCAGTACTTC. Translated, it gives CASRAGGGTYEQYF.

The V gene is TRBV10-3, the J gene TRBJ2-6, with 7 bases that match TRBD1. The CDR3 has 16 residues. Germline V gives CDR1 ENHRY, CDR2 SYGVKD. Trimming took 6 bases from V and 1 from J; bases not matched to a gene: 6. The CDR3 protein is CAISLGQLSGANVLTF. The CDR3 DNA is TGTGCCATCAGCTTGGGACAGCTTTCTGGGGCCAACGTCCTGACTTTC.

Only a few counts were recorded for this clone. The chain carries TRBV5-8 and TRBJ2-7, with a weak D call TRBD2 (5 bases). There are 16 residues in the CDR3. Germline V gives CDR1 SGHTS, CDR2 YDEGEE. The V end lost 6 bases, the J end lost 3 bases, and 22 bases lay between the germline ends. The CDR3 bases are TGTGCCAGCAACGCAGCCGGTTCCCCGGGAAACTACGAGCAGTACTTC. Protein sequence: CASNAAGSPGNYEQYF.

The chain links TRBV11-2 to TRBJ1-2; the D gene is possibly TRBD1 (5 bases). Germline values: CDR1 SGHAT, CDR2 FQNNGV. The CDR3 is made up of 15 amino acids. Trimming took off 0 bases at V and 8 bases at J, with 16 bases between the two ends. The CDR3 protein is CASSLDQGRRGGYTF. DNA of the CDR3: TGTGCCAGCAGCTTAGATCAGGGCCGACGAGGAGGCTACACCTTC.